This record covers a single TCR beta chain. How the authors handled the data: Amplified reference gene primers provided the basis for estimating nucleated cell counts. Profiled with immunoSEQ multiplex PCR; TCRdb holds only in-frame clones, not every one. The DNA was the basis for D and trimming; V, J and clone size are from that table. The profile shows 40,000 to 50,000 clones, 91% of them singletons. The data were taken from a study of blood T cell repertoires in COVID-19. Whole-study context: Sample material is recorded as cDNA or gDNA derived from T cells, B-cell-depleted T cells, or PBMCs.

With 1 base clipped from V and 8 bases from J, the junction kept 6 bases outside the gene matches. CDR3 length equals 14 residues. From germline, CDR1 is MNHNS and CDR2 SASEGT. The sample consisted of peripheral blood. The chain has TRBV6-1 and TRBJ1-2; 8 bases are shared with TRBD1. This sequence originates from a man aged 65 to 79 with active COVID-19. Here the CDR3 DNA reads TGTGCCAGCAGTGAAGGGGGCAGGGGGCAAGGCTACACCTTC. Protein: CASSEGGRGQGYTF.